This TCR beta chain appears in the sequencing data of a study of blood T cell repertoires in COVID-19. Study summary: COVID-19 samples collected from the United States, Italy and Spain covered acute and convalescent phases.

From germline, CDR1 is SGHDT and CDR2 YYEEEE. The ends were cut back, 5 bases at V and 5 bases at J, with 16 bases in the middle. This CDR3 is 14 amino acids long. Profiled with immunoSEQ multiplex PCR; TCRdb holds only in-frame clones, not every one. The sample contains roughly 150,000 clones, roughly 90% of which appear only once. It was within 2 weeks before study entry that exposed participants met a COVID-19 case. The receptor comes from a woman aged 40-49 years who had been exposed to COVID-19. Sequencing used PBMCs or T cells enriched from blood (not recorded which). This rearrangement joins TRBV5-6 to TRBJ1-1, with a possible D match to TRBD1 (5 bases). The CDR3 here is CASRTAGLITEAFF. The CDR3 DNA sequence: TGTGCCAGCAGGACGGCAGGGTTGATTACTGAAGCTTTCTTT. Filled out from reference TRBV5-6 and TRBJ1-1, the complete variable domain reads DAGVTQSPTHLIKTRGQQVTLRCSPKSGHDTVSWYQQALGQGPQFIFQYYEEEERQRGNFPDRFSGHQFPNYSSELNVNALLLGDSALYLCASRTAGLITEAFFGQGTRLTVV.